This T cell receptor beta chain is drawn from a study of T cell responses to AZD1222 COVID-19 vaccine. Findings of the study overall: Every sample of the repertoires postdated the peak T cell response. Researchers report vaccine-associated CD4 TCRs spanning spike, with dominance at 160-218 and 743-854.

With 5 bases clipped from V and 6 bases from J, the junction kept 7 bases outside the gene matches. The germline V gene has CDR1 LNHDA and CDR2 SQIVND (reference sequence). The length of the CDR3 is 15 residues. Produced via immunoSEQ multiplex PCR; TCRdb's table is partial and in-frame only. The sample data list over 140,000 clones. On this clone itself: Its antigen remains unknown.

Material: peripheral blood. This clonotype was sampled from an adult in good health. The chain links TRBV19 to TRBJ2-3; 11 bases are a match to TRBD1. CDR3 DNA sequence: TGTGCCAGTAGTGCCGGACAGGGGGCAGGGGATACGCAGTATTTT. Translating it yields CASSAGQGAGDTQYF.